This T cell receptor beta chain is from a study of beta chain features in type 1 diabetes. At the level of the study: Summed over all samples, the examined sorted cells came to 85 million to 140 million. Study conclusions and caveats: VDJ junctions sequenced from type 1 diabetes patients showed fewer insertions and more deletions. Type 1 diabetes patients showed a moderate but significant shortening of TCRB CDR3s in all four CD4+ subsets. Cells expressing TCR highly could be over-represented by cDNA sequencing.

This clone was detected only a few times. Its antigen is currently unknown. Expressed TCRB transcripts were sequenced because the entire RNA isolate underwent reverse transcription. Method: immunoSEQ multiplex PCR; TCRdb's copy keeps in-frame clones and lacks some. The sample yields 330,000 or so clones, around 13% seen once. The receptor comes from a woman aged 18-29 years with type 1 diabetes. Sequenced: naive CD4+ T cells from blood.

The CDR3 loop is CASRGGLSETQYF. The CDR3 coding sequence is TGTGCCAGCCGGGGGGGCCTATCAGAGACCCAGTACTTC. The chain has TRBV28 and TRBJ2-5, with 8 bases matching TRBD2. The germline V gene has CDR1 MDHEN and CDR2 SYDVKM. V trimming: 8 bases; J trimming: 4 bases; junction bases outside the gene matches: 6. CDR3 length equals 13 residues.